What follows are 3 T cell receptor beta chains derived from one specimen sequenced in a study of blood T cell repertoires in COVID-19. TCRdb's table, derived via immunoSEQ multiplex PCR, lists solely in-frame clones and lacks some. The sample lists a few hundred thousand clones; approximately 80% were seen once. The material sequenced was PBMCs or T cells enriched from blood (not recorded which). The origin of the receptors is a woman between 40 and 55 years old with acute COVID-19.

The rearrangement links TRBV29-1 to TRBJ1-5; D is perhaps TRBD1 (6 bases). Germline loops: CDR1 SQVTM, CDR2 ANQGSEA. The V end lost 5 bases, the J end lost 5 bases, and 13 bases lay between the germline ends. This CDR3 region has 13 residues. CDR3 residues: CSVSDRTDQPQHF. The CDR3, as DNA: TGCAGCGTTTCGGACAGAACGGATCAGCCCCAGCATTTT.

This clone was seen a handful of times. The gene calls are TRBV29-1 and TRBJ2-7; 8 nucleotides match TRBD1. Trimming at V came to 4 bases and at J to 0 bases, leaving 2 bases not matched to a gene. The CDR3 contains 13 residues. CDR1 is SQVTM and CDR2 is ANQGSEA in the germline V gene. The CDR3 bases are TGCAGCGTTGGGGGGACAGGCTCCTACGAGCAGTACTTC. Translation gives CSVGGTGSYEQYF.

The V gene is TRBV27, the J gene TRBJ1-2; 12 bases are shared with TRBD1. V gave up 6 bases and J gave up 7 bases; unmatched junction bases: 9. Looked up from germline, CDR1 is MNHEY and CDR2 is SMNVEV (reference sequence). The CDR3 has 15 residues. In nucleotides, the CDR3 is TGTGCCAGCAGCTTAACCGGGACAGGGGGCTTTGGCTACACCTTC. Its translation is CASSLTGTGGFGYTF.